The text below deals with one TCR beta chain. Cohort allocation depended upon clinical history that participants reported. Germline lookup yields CDR1 MNHNS and CDR2 SASEGT. The length of the CDR3 is 14 residues. The V and J ends lost 7 bases and 2 bases, in that order; junction bases with no gene match: 6. This specimen comes from a study of blood T cell repertoires in COVID-19. Looking at the study overall: There were acute and convalescent COVID-19 samples, and they came from the United States, Italy and Spain.

Some clones are missing from TCRdb's copy, which holds only in-frame ones; the method was immunoSEQ multiplex PCR. The data hold hundreds of thousands of clones, with 87% observed a single time. This TCR was sampled from a woman aged 25 to 39 with acute COVID-19. This chain connects TRBV6-1 to TRBJ1-2; 8 bases fit TRBD1. The sequenced material came from PBMCs or T cells enriched from blood (not recorded which). The chain's CDR3 is CASIIGTGNYGYTF. CDR3 coding DNA: TGTGCCAGCATTATCGGGACAGGAAACTATGGCTACACCTTC.